A selection of T cell receptor beta chains follows, all from one sample in a study of molecular identifiers for immune sequencing clone quantification. TCRdb passed the PCR reads through MiXCR, listing each CDR3 protein once. The sample includes around 25,000 distinct CDR3 sequences, 17% of them seen just once. Material for sequencing was naive CD8+ T cells from blood, with Jurkat cell RNA spiked in. The origin of the receptors is a human donor in good health. Some libraries in this study had Jurkat cell RNA spiked in. The CDR3 runs from the conserved cysteine through the conserved F or W. Fields, in order: D gene, J gene, V gene, clone size, CDR3 DNA, CDR3 protein. The D gene is left open where the match is weak. Size is stated for part of the rows, as once, few or many counts, or as a class when the clone is expanded.

>-|TRBJ2-5|TRBV5-1|medium-sized
TGCGCCAGCAGCTTAGCAGGGTTTTTGGAGACCCAGTACTTC
CASSLAGFLETQYF
>-|TRBJ1-1|TRBV19|many
TGTGCCAGTACCTGGGACACCATGAACACTGAAGCTTTCTTT
CASTWDTMNTEAFF
>TRBD2|TRBJ2-5|TRBV11-2|many
TGTGCCAGCAGACAAGGGAGCGGGAGGTACCAAGAGACCCAGTACTTC
CASRQGSGRYQETQYF
>TRBD2|TRBJ2-3|TRBV6-1|many
TGTGCCAGCAGTGAAAACGCGGGGGGATCAACAGATACGCAGTATTTT
CASSENAGGSTDTQYF
>TRBD1|TRBJ1-1|TRBV20-1|many
TGCAGTGCCCTCGACAGGGAGAACACTGAAGCTTTCTTT
CSALDRENTEAFF
>TRBD2|TRBJ2-4|TRBV6-6|many
TGTGCCAGCAGTGGACCTAGCGGGTTGTGTAAATTC
CASSGPSGLCKF
>-|TRBJ2-3|TRBV27|many
TGTGCCAGCGGGGAGCCGACAGAAAACACAGATACGCAGTATTTT
CASGEPTENTDTQYF
>-|TRBJ2-5|TRBV6-2/TRBV6-3|many
TGTGCCAGCAGCGGCGGGTCAGGGTTGAAGACCCAGTACTTC
CASSGGSGLKTQYF
>-|TRBJ1-1|TRBV5-5|few
TGTGCCAGCAGCTTGATCGGAATTCCGGGGACTGAAGTTTTCTTT
CASSLIGIPGTEVFF
>TRBD1|TRBJ2-3|TRBV18|many
TGTGCCAGCTCACGAGGGACAGGGGTAGATACGCAGTATTTT
CASSRGTGVDTQYF
>-|TRBJ2-1|TRBV24-1|many
TGTGCCACCAGTGCAGGACCAATGGGGCAGTTCTTC
CATSAGPMGQFF
>-|TRBJ2-7|TRBV20-1|many
TGCAGTGCTACAGGGTCCTACGAGCAGTACTTC
CSATGSYEQYF
>TRBD1|TRBJ1-5|TRBV2|-
TGTGCCAGCAGTAAAAGCCTCCGGGACAGGGACAATCAGCCCCAGCATTTT
CASSKSLRDRDNQPQHF
>-|TRBJ1-2|TRBV19|-
TGTGCCAGTAGTCCCGGGACACCGTATGGCTACACCTTC
CASSPGTPYGYTF
>-|TRBJ1-5|TRBV28|many
TGTGCCAGCAGTGGCAGGGGTAATCAGCCCCAGCATTTT
CASSGRGNQPQHF
>-|TRBJ2-3|TRBV11-1|few
TGTGCCAGCAGCTTACTGGATTCTTTCACAGATACGCAGTATTTT
CASSLLDSFTDTQYF
>-|TRBJ2-7|TRBV4-1|many
TGCGCCAGCAGCCAAGGGACAACAGGGAGGTACGAGCAGTACTTC
CASSQGTTGRYEQYF
>-|TRBJ2-7|TRBV4-2|many
TGTGCCAGCAGCCATGGGCCCCCTCCAAACGAGCAGTACTTC
CASSHGPPPNEQYF
>TRBD1|TRBJ1-5|TRBV6-2/TRBV6-3|many
TGTGCCAGCAAAAGGCCGGGGACAGGCGATCAGCCCCAGCATTTT
CASKRPGTGDQPQHF
>TRBD1|TRBJ2-7|TRBV30|-
TGTGCCTGGAGCCCGGGACAGTTCTACGAGCAGTACTTC
CAWSPGQFYEQYF
>TRBD2|TRBJ2-7|TRBV4-3|many
TGCGCCAGCAGCCAAGATTTTAGCGGGAGGGCCGGCGAGCAGTACTTC
CASSQDFSGRAGEQYF
>TRBD2|TRBJ2-1|TRBV7-6|-
TGTGCCAGCAGCTCGGCTAGCGGGAGGAGGGCCTACAATGAGCAGTTCTTC
CASSSASGRRAYNEQFF
>-|TRBJ2-2|TRBV27|many
TGTGCCAGCAGTTCACTTAACACCGGGGAGCTGTTTTTT
CASSSLNTGELFF
>-|TRBJ1-2|TRBV14|many
TGTGCCAGCAGCCTTGACGGAAACTACACCTTC
CASSLDGNYTF
>-|TRBJ2-7|TRBV11-2|many
TGTGCCAGCAGCCCCCTGGGCTACGAGCAGTACTTC
CASSPLGYEQYF
>-|TRBJ1-1|TRBV7-2|many
TGTGCCAGCAGCTTATTTACCTTAGGCGGGATGGGTACTGAAGCTTTCTTT
CASSLFTLGGMGTEAFF
>-|TRBJ1-3|TRBV4-1|many
TGCGCCAGCAGCCAAGATCAGCTCTCTGGAAACACCATATATTTT
CASSQDQLSGNTIYF
>TRBD1|TRBJ2-7|TRBV4-3|many
TGCGCCAGCAGCCAAGGCCGCCGGCCGAAGGGACAGATATCCTACGAGCAGTACTTC
CASSQGRRPKGQISYEQYF
>TRBD1|TRBJ2-7|TRBV11-2|many
TGTGCCAGCAGCCAACGGAAGGGGGCGAGTTCCTACGAGCAGTACTTC
CASSQRKGASSYEQYF